This T cell receptor beta chain was identified in a study of T cells in Graves' hyperthyroidism and ophthalmopathy (dated by TCRdb to the late 2010s). General notes on the study: Peripheral blood samples were taken at the time of initial diagnosis, prior to any treatment. The roughly 100 discovery patients were randomly split 7:3 into training and test sets. After sampling, hyperthyroidism patients received methimazole starting at 30 mg daily, and ophthalmopathy patients received high-dose intravenous methylprednisolone. An independent validation cohort of fewer than 20 hyperthyroidism patients and approximately 15 patients who later progressed to ophthalmopathy tested prospective prediction of ophthalmopathy. TCR V-J signatures able to tell the groups apart were searched for in a discovery cohort of 90 to 100 patients, of whom roughly 42 had Graves' ophthalmopathy and about 60 had stable Graves' hyperthyroidism. Thyroid tissue and blood T-cell repertoires from over 5 Graves' hyperthyroidism patients were also compared in the study. According to the paper, TCR Vbeta CDR3 sequencing was carried out on 135 peripheral blood samples, which came from under 50 ophthalmopathy, around 74 hyperthyroidism and roughly 17 progressor patients.

General findings and caveats noted by the study authors: No statistical method was used to set the sample size in advance, and investigators knew the group allocation. In validation, the model predicted progression to ophthalmopathy with approximately 71% sensitivity and 72% to 85% specificity, a median of about 6.7 months before onset. A model built on a 13 V-J signature distinguished ophthalmopathy from stable hyperthyroidism, reaching roughly 88% sensitivity and 81.08% specificity in cross-validation and 80%/75% in testing. Most expanded thyroid clonotypes (frequency above 0.001) were also detected in blood, a finding suggesting that blood repertoires may reflect thyroid immune responses.

As to this clonotype: No cognate antigen has been identified for it. No per-base quality is available; no much larger clone lies one base away.

From cysteine to phenylalanine, the CDR3 is 13 amino acids long. The DNA shown is the 39-base CDR3, in frame from base 1. The junction shows trimming of 7 bases on V and 6 bases on J, and the gene matches do not reach 4 bases of it. According to the germline V gene (reference sequence), CDR1 reads LNHDA and CDR2 reads SQIVND. Stable Graves' hyperthyroidism was defined as no progression to ophthalmopathy during 18 months of follow-up. Hyperthyroidism patients were newly diagnosed, with disease duration under 2 months, and aged 18 to 65 years. The study excluded patients with uncontrolled infections, other autoimmune diseases, pregnancy or lactation. Diagnoses relied on clinical symptoms, serum thyroxine and TRAb, thyroid ultrasound and orbital computed tomography. Ficoll-Paque density gradient centrifugation was used to isolate PBMCs from under 11 ml of fresh peripheral blood. Total RNA was extracted using Trizol reagent, and RNA quality was assessed on an Agilent 2100 Bioanalyzer.

TCR beta CDR3 regions were amplified from RNA transcripts. For the first round of RT-PCR on the TCR CDR3, the HTBI primer set was used together with the Qiagen OneStep RT-PCR kit. Libraries were constructed in a second round of multiplex PCR, after which size selection and purification were performed. Libraries were sequenced paired-end with 100 bp reads on an Illumina HiSeq2000. The authors' analysis ran thus. SOAPnuke was used to process the raw data, removing reads that contained adapters or uncalled bases, had a mean Phred below 15, or lacked an exact match to the constant primer or identifier. High-quality paired reads were merged with COPE v1.2.5, and unique nucleotide sequences were defined as clonotypes. MiTCR v1.1 was used to align the clonotypes against IMGT TRBV, TRBD and TRBJ reference segments. The analysis included only V-J combinations with a frequency above 0.0001, which together covered 99% to 99.2% of the repertoires. A TCS score was defined as the ratio between F50 (clonal expansion) and ExV (chaos), using BLOSUM62-based TCRdist between CDR3 peptides within each V-J. Welch's t-statistics and random forest reduced roughly 500 V-J features to 13, which were used in a naive Bayes classifier (R e1071). TCRdb reanalyzed the raw reads on its own, using fastp at Q25 for trimming and MiXCR for clone calling, and kept in-frame beta chains. Merged by CDR3 protein, the rows form single entries marked with the most common genes and DNA. TCRdb, not the original authors, processed these V and J calls. This sample is represented by over 550,000 distinct CDR3 sequences; about a sixth of them were singletons. The ten largest clones capture 18% of the sample.

The source of this sequence is a woman younger than 35 with Graves' hyperthyroidism. The chain is made from TRBV19 and TRBJ2-2; TRBD1 aligns with 8 central bases. Sequencing input: blood. The CDR3 in this case is CASNLQGAGELFF. In nucleotides, the sequence is TGTGCCAGTAACCTACAGGGGGCCGGGGAGCTGTTTTTT.